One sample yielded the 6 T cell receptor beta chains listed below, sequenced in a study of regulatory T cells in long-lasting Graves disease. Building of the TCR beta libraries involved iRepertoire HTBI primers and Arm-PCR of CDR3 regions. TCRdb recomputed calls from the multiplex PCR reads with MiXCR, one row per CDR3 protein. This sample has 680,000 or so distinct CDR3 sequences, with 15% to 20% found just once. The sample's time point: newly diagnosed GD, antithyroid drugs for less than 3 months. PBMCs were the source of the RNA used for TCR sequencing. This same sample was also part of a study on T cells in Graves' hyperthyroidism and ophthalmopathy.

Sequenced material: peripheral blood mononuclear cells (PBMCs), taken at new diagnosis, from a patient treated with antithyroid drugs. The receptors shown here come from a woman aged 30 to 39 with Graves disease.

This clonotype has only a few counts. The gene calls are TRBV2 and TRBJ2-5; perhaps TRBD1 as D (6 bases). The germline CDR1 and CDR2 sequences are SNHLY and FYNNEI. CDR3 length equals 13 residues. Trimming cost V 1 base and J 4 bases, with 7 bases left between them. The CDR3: CASSEGQAETQYF. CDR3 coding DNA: TGTGCCAGCAGTGAAGGACAGGCAGAGACCCAGTACTTC. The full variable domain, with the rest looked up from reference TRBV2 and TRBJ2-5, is EPEVTQTPSHQVTQMGQEVILRCVPISNHLYFYWYRQILGQKVEFLVSFYNNEISEKSEIFDDQFSVERPDGSNFTLKIRSTKLEDSAMYFCASSEGQAETQYFGPGTRLLVL.

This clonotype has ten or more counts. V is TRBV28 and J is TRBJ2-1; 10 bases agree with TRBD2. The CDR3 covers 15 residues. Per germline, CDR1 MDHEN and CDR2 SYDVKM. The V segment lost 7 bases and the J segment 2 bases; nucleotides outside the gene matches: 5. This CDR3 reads CASKPAGGTYNEQFF. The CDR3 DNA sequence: TGTGCCAGCAAACCAGCGGGAGGGACCTACAATGAGCAGTTCTTC.

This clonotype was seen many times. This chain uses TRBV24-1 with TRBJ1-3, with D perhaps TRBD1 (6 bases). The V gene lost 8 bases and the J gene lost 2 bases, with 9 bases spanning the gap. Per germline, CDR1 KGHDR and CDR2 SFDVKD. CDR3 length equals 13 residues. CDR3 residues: CATTGTTGNTIYF. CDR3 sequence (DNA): TGTGCCACCACCGGGACAACTGGAAACACCATATATTTT.

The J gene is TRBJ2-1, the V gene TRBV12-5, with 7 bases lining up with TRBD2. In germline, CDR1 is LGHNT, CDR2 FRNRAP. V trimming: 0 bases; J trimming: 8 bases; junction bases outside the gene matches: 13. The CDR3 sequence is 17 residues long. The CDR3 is CASGLVVSGEGRHEQFF. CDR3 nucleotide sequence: TGTGCTAGTGGTTTGGTGGTGTCGGGGGAGGGCAGGCATGAGCAGTTCTTC.

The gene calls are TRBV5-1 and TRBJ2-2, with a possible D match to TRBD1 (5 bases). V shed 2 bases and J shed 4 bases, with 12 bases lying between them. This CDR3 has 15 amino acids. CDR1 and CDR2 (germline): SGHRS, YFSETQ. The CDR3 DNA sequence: TGCGCCAGCAGCTTTGGTCGACAGTCCACCGGGGAGCTGTTTTTT. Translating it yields CASSFGRQSTGELFF.

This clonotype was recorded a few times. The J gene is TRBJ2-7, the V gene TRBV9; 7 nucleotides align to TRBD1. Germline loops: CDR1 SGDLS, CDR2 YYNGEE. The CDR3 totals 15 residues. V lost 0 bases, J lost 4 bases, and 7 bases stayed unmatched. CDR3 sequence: CASSVATGSTYEQYF. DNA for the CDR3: TGTGCCAGCAGCGTAGCGACAGGGTCTACTTACGAGCAGTACTTC.